This TCR beta chain was sequenced for a study of technical replicates of blood from a few donors. Measured with immunoSEQ multiplex PCR; TCRdb has only the in-frame clones, and not every one. The table includes 65,000 to 75,000 clones, around 87% detected once. Germline V CDR1 and CDR2: SGHTA, FQGNSA. Trimming left V 5 bases short and J 8 bases short, with 15 bases between. This CDR3 spans 13 amino acids. The sequencing input was PBMCs. This receptor was obtained from a human donor in good health. Some clones in this sample may be carry-over from other donors' samples. The chain couples TRBV7-2 to TRBJ1-2; D may be TRBD1 (5 bases). The CDR3 sequence is CASSRGEGRGYTF. The CDR3 nucleotides read TGTGCCAGCAGCCGCGGGGAGGGACGCGGCTACACCTTC.